One T cell receptor (beta chain) is described in this entry. Antigen: not known. These data belong to a study of cytomegalovirus exposure and HLA in healthy donors. Amplification used 60 Vbeta primers and 13 Jbeta primers. TCRdb's copy holds only in-frame clones and misses some; the assay was immunoSEQ multiplex PCR. The sample contains about 180,000 clones, less than 85% of which appear only once. CDR1 KGHSH and CDR2 LQKENI come from the germline V gene. V lost 0 bases to trimming and J lost 7 bases; unmatched junction nucleotides: 5. This CDR3 is built from 16 residues. The study's findings and limits: Among CMV-associated TCR beta chains, most appeared HLA-restricted in a later analysis.

Sequenced sample: PBMCs. The genes are TRBV18 and TRBJ2-1; 11 nucleotides line up with TRBD1. This clonotype was obtained from a middle-aged man in good health and CMV-seronegative. The CDR3 reads CASSPPSGTGGNEQFF. The DNA for the CDR3 is TGTGCCAGCTCACCACCGAGCGGGACAGGGGGAAATGAGCAGTTCTTC.